The source of this T cell receptor beta chain is a study of regulatory T cells in long-lasting Graves disease. Indicated time point: newly diagnosed GD, antithyroid drugs for less than 3 months. RNA from PBMCs was the source of the TCR library. This clonotype has ten or more counts. There are 16 residues in the CDR3. Per the germline V gene, CDR1 is MNHEY and CDR2 is SMNVEV (reference sequence). V dropped 5 bases and J dropped 2; count of bases not matched to a gene: 10. Arm-PCR of CDR3 regions with iRepertoire HTBI primers generated TCR beta libraries. As processed by the authors: The study identified 60 to 65 TRBV and 13 to 15 TRBJ segments across samples. One entry per CDR3 protein, called by TCRdb with MiXCR from the multiplex PCR reads. The V and J calls here are based on TCRdb, not the publication. The table has about half a million distinct CDR3 sequences, 9.5% to 15% seen once. These data were likewise used in another study, on T cells in Graves' hyperthyroidism and ophthalmopathy. From that study: TCR CDR3 underwent first-round RT-PCR with the HTBI primer set.

This sequence joins TRBV27 and TRBJ2-5, with 8 nucleotides matching TRBD2. The sample in question was peripheral blood mononuclear cells (PBMCs), obtained at new diagnosis, from a patient treated with antithyroid drugs. This clonotype originated in a woman in her twenties or thirties with Graves disease. CDR3 amino acids: CASSHIPGRGQETQYF. The CDR3 DNA follows: TGTGCCAGCAGTCACATCCCCGGGAGGGGGCAAGAGACCCAGTACTTC.